This TCR beta chain was documented in a study of cytomegalovirus exposure and HLA in healthy donors. Broader study findings: In a later analysis, productive TCRs from donors in an Asian-associated ancestry cluster reportedly carried fewer N-insertions than the cohort mean.

Germline assignment: CDR1 LGHNA and CDR2 YSLEER. The CDR3 runs 17 residues. V gave up 1 base and J gave up 1 base; unmatched junction bases: 8. Healthy bone marrow donors made up the donor group. Concerning this clone: Its antigen remains unknown.

Primers for the PCR totalled 60 Vbeta and 13 Jbeta. Only in-frame clones appear in the TCRdb table, and some are missing; sequencing was by immunoSEQ multiplex PCR. The sample holds 100,000 to 150,000 clones, around two thirds seen once. Input material: PBMCs. The chain combines TRBV4-3 with TRBJ2-3; 7 bases are a match to TRBD1. The receptor comes from a woman aged 40 to 50 in good health and CMV-seropositive. The CDR3 loop is CASSQVGRGRGTDTQYF. In DNA, the CDR3 is TGCGCCAGCAGCCAAGTCGGAAGGGGGCGGGGCACAGATACGCAGTATTTT.